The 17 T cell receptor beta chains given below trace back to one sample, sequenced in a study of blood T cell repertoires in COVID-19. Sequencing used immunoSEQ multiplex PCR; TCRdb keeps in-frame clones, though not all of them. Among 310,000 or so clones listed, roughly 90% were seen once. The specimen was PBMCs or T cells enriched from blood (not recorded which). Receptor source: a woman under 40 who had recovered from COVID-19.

CDR3 DNA sequence: TGTGCCAGCAAAGGGGGCACCGGGGAGCTGTTTTTT. Translation: CASKGGTGELFF. The chain recombines TRBV9 with TRBJ2-2; tentatively, D is TRBD1 (6 bases). The CDR3 has 12 residues. V lost 6 bases and J 4 bases, leaving 7 bases between the germline ends. CDR1 and CDR2 (germline): SGDLS, YYNGEE. The complete variable domain, with remaining parts taken from reference TRBV9 and TRBJ2-2, reads DSGVTQTPKHLITATGQRVTLRCSPRSGDLSVYWYQQSLDQGLQFLIQYYNGEERAKGNILERFSAQQFPDLHSELNLSSLELGDSALYFCASKGGTGELFFGEGSRLTVL.

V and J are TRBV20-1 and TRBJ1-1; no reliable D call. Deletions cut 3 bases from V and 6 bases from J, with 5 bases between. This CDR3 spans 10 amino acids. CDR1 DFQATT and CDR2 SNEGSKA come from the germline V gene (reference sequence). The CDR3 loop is CSASQSEAFF. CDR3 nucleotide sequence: TGCAGTGCTAGTCAGTCTGAAGCTTTCTTT.

Here the CDR3 DNA reads TGTGCCAGCAGAACAAGTAGCGGGAGACCGGACGAGCAGTACTTC. It yields the protein CASRTSSGRPDEQYF. J is TRBJ2-7 and V is TRBV3-1 (or the pseudogene TRBV3-2); TRBD2 matches 9 bases. The CDR3 totals 15 residues. Germline CDR1 LGHDT, CDR2 YNNKEL (reference sequence). Unmatched junction bases numbered 11, after V lost 6 bases and J lost 5 bases.

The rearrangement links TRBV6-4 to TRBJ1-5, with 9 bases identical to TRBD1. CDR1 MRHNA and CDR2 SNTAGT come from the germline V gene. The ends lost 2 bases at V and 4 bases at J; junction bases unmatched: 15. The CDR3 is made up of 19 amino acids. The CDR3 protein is CASSDTVPGQGSSNQPQHF. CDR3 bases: TGTGCCAGCAGTGACACAGTCCCGGGACAGGGTTCAAGTAATCAGCCCCAGCATTTT.

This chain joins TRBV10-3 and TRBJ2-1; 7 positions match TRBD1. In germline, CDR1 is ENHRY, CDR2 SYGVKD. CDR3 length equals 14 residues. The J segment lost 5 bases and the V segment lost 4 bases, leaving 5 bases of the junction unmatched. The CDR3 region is CAISGRDSHNEQFF. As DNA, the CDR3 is TGTGCCATCAGTGGCCGGGACAGTCACAATGAGCAGTTCTTC.

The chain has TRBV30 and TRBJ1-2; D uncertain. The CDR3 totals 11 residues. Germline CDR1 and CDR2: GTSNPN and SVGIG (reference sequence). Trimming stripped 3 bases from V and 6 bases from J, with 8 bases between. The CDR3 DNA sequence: TGTGCCTGGAGGTTTCCGGATGGCTACACCTTC. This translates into CAWRFPDGYTF. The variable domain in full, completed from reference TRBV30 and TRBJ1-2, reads SQTIHQWPATLVQPVGSPLSLECTVEGTSNPNLYWYRQAAGRGLQLLFYSVGIGQISSEVPQNLSASRPQDRQFILSSKKLLLSDSGFYLCAWRFPDGYTFGSGTRLTVV.

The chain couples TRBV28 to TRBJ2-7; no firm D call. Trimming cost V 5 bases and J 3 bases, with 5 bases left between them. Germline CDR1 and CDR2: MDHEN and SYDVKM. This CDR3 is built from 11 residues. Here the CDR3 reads CASSLNYEQYF. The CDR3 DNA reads TGTGCCAGCAGTCTAAACTACGAGCAGTACTTC. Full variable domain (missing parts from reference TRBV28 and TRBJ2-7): DVKVTQSSRYLVKRTGEKVFLECVQDMDHENMFWYRQDPGLGLRLIYFSYDVKMKEKGDIPEGYSVSREKKERFSLILESASTNQTSMYLCASSLNYEQYFGPGTRLTVT.

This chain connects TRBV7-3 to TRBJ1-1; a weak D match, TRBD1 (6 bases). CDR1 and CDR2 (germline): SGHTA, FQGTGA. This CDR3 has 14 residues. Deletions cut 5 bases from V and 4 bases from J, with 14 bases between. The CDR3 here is CASSQQGKGTEAFF. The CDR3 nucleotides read TGTGCCAGCAGCCAACAGGGTAAGGGCACTGAAGCTTTCTTT.

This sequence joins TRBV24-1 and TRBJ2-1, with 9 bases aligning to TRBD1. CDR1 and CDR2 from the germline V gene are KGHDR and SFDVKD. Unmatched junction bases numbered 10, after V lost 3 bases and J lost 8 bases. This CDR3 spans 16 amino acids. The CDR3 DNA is TGTGCCACCAGTGATCCACAGGGGGCGGAACGGGATGAGCAGTTCTTC. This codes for CATSDPQGAERDEQFF.

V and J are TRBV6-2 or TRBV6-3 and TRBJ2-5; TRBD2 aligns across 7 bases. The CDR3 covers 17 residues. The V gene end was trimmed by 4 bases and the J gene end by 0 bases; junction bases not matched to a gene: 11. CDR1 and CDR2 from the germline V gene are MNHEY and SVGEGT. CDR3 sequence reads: CASSSHRSSGYQETQYF. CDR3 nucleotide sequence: TGTGCCAGCAGTTCTCACCGGTCTAGCGGCTACCAAGAGACCCAGTACTTC.

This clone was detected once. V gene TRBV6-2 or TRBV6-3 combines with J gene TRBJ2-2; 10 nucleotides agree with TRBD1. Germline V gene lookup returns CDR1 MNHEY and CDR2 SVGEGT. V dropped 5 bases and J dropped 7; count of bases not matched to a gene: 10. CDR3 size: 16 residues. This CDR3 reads CASSHDRGRIIGELFF. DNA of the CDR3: TGTGCCAGCAGTCACGACAGGGGGCGAATCATCGGGGAGCTGTTTTTT.

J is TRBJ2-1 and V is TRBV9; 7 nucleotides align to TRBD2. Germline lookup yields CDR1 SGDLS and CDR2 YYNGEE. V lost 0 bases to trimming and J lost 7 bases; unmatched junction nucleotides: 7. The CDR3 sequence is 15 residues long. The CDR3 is CASSVAEGGRNEQFF. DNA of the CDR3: TGTGCCAGCAGCGTAGCTGAGGGAGGGAGAAATGAGCAGTTCTTC.

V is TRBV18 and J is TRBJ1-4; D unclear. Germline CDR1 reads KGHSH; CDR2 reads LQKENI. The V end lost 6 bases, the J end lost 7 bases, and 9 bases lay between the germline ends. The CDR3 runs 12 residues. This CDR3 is CASSSGGEKLFF. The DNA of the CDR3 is TGTGCCAGCTCGTCGGGTGGTGAAAAACTGTTTTTT.

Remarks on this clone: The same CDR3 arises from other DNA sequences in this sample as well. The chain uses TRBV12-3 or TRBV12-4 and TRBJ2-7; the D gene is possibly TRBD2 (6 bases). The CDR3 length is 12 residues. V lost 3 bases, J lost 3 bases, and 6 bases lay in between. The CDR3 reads CASSFGGYEQYF. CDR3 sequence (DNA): TGTGCCAGCAGTTTCGGGGGCTACGAGCAGTACTTC.

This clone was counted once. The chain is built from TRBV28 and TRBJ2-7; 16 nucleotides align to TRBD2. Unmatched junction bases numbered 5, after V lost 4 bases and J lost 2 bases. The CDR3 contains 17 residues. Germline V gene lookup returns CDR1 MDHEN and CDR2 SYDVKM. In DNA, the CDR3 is TGTGCCAGCAGTTCACCGGGACTAGCGGGAGGGCCCTACGAGCAGTACTTC. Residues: CASSSPGLAGGPYEQYF.

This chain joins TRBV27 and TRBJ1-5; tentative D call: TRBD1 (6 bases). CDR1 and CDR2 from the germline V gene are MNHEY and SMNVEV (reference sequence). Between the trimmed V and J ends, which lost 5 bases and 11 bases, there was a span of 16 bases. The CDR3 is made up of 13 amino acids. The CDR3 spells CASSPTGTWAQHF. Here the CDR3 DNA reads TGTGCCAGCAGTCCAACAGGGACCTGGGCCCAGCATTTT.

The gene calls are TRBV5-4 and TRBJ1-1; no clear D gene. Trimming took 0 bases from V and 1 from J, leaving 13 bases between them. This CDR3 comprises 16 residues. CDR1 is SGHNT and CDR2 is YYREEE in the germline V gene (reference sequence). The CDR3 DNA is TGTGCCAGCAGCTTGGCCCCAGGTGCCTCGAACACTGAAGCTTTCTTT. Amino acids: CASSLAPGASNTEAFF.